Below are 22 T cell receptor beta chains sequenced from a single sample in a study of T-cell reconstitution after alpha-beta-depleted transplantation in children. A library of TCRbeta sequences, prepared with unique molecular identifiers, was generated. MiXCR, applied by TCRdb to the PCR reads, yields one record per CDR3 protein. This sample carries approximately 980,000 distinct CDR3 sequences, about 26% of them seen once, and the ten largest clones take 28%. The source material was PBMCs, mostly from graft donor cells, sampled 360 days after TCRalphabeta/CD19-depleted stem cell transplant. The receptors shown here come from a boy less than two years old who had a stem cell transplant for SCID, so the T cells may come from the graft donor.

This clonotype has only a few counts. The rearrangement uses TRBV7-7 and TRBJ2-3, with D unclear. The V end was cut by 3 bases, the J end by 0 bases, with 13 bases between. CDR1 and CDR2 from the germline V gene are SSHAT and FNYEAQ (reference sequence). The CDR3 length is 16 residues. The CDR3 DNA reads TGTGCCAGCAGCTTTGGACGATTTAGTAGCACAGATACGCAGTATTTT. As protein: CASSFGRFSSTDTQYF.

This clonotype was seen a few times. The chain is built from TRBV7-3 and TRBJ2-5; 16 bases match TRBD2. Trimming removed 5 bases from V and 0 bases from J; junction bases left unmatched: 6. The CDR3 extends over 18 amino acids. The germline V gene encodes CDR1 SGHTA and CDR2 FQGTGA. CDR3 region: CASSPSGLAGGYQETQYF. The CDR3 DNA is TGTGCCAGCAGCCCCTCGGGACTAGCGGGGGGGTACCAAGAGACCCAGTACTTC.

This clonotype was recorded a few times. This chain joins TRBV4-3 and TRBJ1-2; D gene unclear. Trimming cost V 5 bases and J 2 bases, with 15 bases left between them. Germline V CDR1 and CDR2: LGHNA, YSLEER. The CDR3 spans 15 residues. CDR3 bases: TGCGCCAGCAGCTACGTTACCGGGAGAAACTATGGCTACACCTTC. Residues: CASSYVTGRNYGYTF.

A few counts support this clonotype. The chain is built from TRBV24-1 and TRBJ2-2; D may be TRBD1 (6 bases). CDR3 length: 16 amino acids. Trimming stripped 3 bases from V and 2 bases from J, with 12 bases between. CDR1 is KGHDR and CDR2 is SFDVKD in the germline V gene. The CDR3 loop is CATSDQKTGNTGELFF. The CDR3 region has the DNA TGTGCCACCAGTGATCAGAAGACAGGCAACACCGGGGAGCTGTTTTTT.

The table lists this clonotype with a few counts. CDR3: CASSPGTGYNEQYF. The CDR3 coding sequence is TGTGCCAGCTCACCCGGGACAGGTTACAACGAGCAGTACTTC. The chain joins TRBV18 to TRBJ2-7; TRBD1 matches 8 bases. The CDR3 contains 14 residues. Losses at the gene ends were 3 bases for V and 5 bases for J; bases not matched to a gene: 6. Germline V gene data show CDR1 as KGHSH and CDR2 as LQKENI. Full variable domain (missing parts from reference TRBV18 and TRBJ2-7): NAGVMQNPRHLVRRRGQEARLRCSPMKGHSHVYWYRQLPEEGLKFMVYLQKENIIDESGMPKERFSAEFPKEGPSILRIQQVVRGDSAAYFCASSPGTGYNEQYFGPGTRLTVT.

This clonotype was seen more than once but under ten times. V gene TRBV5-1 combines with J gene TRBJ1-1; no firm D call. This CDR3 spans 14 amino acids. Trimming stripped 0 bases from V and 1 base from J, with 7 bases between. Germline V lookup: CDR1 SGHRS, CDR2 YFSETQ. CDR3 DNA sequence: TGCGCCAGCAGCTTGGACATAAAGAACACTGAAGCTTTCTTT. Its translation: CASSLDIKNTEAFF.

The chain combines TRBV20-1 with TRBJ2-1; weak D call: TRBD1 (5 bases). The germline V gene encodes CDR1 DFQATT and CDR2 SNEGSKA (reference sequence). V gave up 0 bases and J gave up 7 bases, with 16 bases separating them. There are 15 residues in the CDR3. This CDR3 is CSARDGALRLNEQFF. In DNA, the CDR3 is TGCAGTGCTAGAGATGGGGCCTTGAGGTTGAATGAGCAGTTCTTC.

The chain employs TRBV20-1 and TRBJ2-2, with 7 bases that match TRBD1. V was pared by 6 bases and J by 5 bases, with 12 bases of the junction left unmatched. From germline, CDR1 is DFQATT and CDR2 SNEGSKA (reference sequence). CDR3 length: 15 residues. CDR3 residues: CSAWGQGDGTGELFF. As DNA, the CDR3 is TGCAGTGCCTGGGGGCAGGGGGATGGGACCGGGGAGCTGTTTTTT.

The table lists this clonotype with many counts. The rearrangement joins TRBV7-3 to TRBJ2-3; D may be TRBD1 or TRBD2 (5 bases each). From germline, CDR1 is SGHTA and CDR2 FQGTGA. V lost 3 bases, J lost 6 bases, and 10 bases lay in between. The CDR3 is 13 amino acids. The CDR3 protein is CASSFGALDTQYF. In nucleotides, the CDR3 is TGTGCCAGCAGCTTCGGGGCTCTTGATACGCAGTATTTT.

The chain couples TRBV5-1 to TRBJ2-1; TRBD1 or TRBD2 may be the D gene (5 bases each). The V end lost 4 bases, the J end lost 0 bases, and 17 bases lay between the germline ends. The CDR3 runs 17 residues. Germline CDR1 is SGHRS and CDR2 is YFSETQ. The CDR3 coding sequence is TGCGCCAGCAGCGAAGGGGATCGGGGAAGCTCCTACAATGAGCAGTTCTTC. Translating it yields CASSEGDRGSSYNEQFF.

The J gene is TRBJ1-4, the V gene TRBV12-3 or TRBV12-4; D possibly corresponds to TRBD1 (6 bases). The CDR3 is made up of 15 amino acids. Trimming took off 5 bases at V and 8 bases at J, with 18 bases between the two ends. CDR3 nucleotides: TGTGCCAGCAGTCAACGACAGGCCCAGGGAGAAAAACTGTTTTTT. It is translated as CASSQRQAQGEKLFF.

This clonotype was recorded a few times. The chain combines TRBV4-1 with TRBJ1-1; D gene uncertain. CDR1 is MGHRA, CDR2 YSYEKL, per germline. CDR3 length: 15 amino acids. The V end was cut by 1 base, the J end by 4 bases, with 13 bases between. For the CDR3, the DNA is TGCGCCAGCAGCCAAGTAGGGAGGAGTGTCACTGAAGCTTTCTTT. Amino acids: CASSQVGRSVTEAFF.

The chain links TRBV12-3 or TRBV12-4 to TRBJ2-5; TRBD2 agrees at 7 bases. The CDR3 consists of 17 residues. J lost 3 bases, V lost 6 bases, and 16 bases had no gene match. The CDR3 is CASSPSLAGEREETQYF. The CDR3, as DNA: TGTGCCAGCAGCCCCTCATTAGCGGGTGAGAGGGAAGAGACCCAGTACTTC.

The V call is TRBV9, the J call TRBJ2-4; possibly TRBD1 or TRBD2 for D (6 bases each). The CDR3 has 15 residues. V dropped 1 base and J dropped 5 bases, with 13 bases sitting between them. CDR1 is SGDLS, CDR2 YYNGEE, per germline. CDR3 in DNA: TGTGCCAGCAGCGTATCGGCAGGGGAGGAAAACATTCAGTACTTC. Its translation: CASSVSAGEENIQYF.

This clonotype was found a few times. The rearrangement links TRBV5-1 to TRBJ1-2; 11 nucleotides match TRBD1. CDR3 size: 18 residues. V was clipped by 4 bases and J by 5 bases; unmatched bases: 16. In germline, CDR1 is SGHRS, CDR2 YFSETQ. The CDR3 is CASSRGQGADPLPYGYTF. CDR3 coding DNA: TGCGCCAGCAGCAGAGGACAGGGGGCGGACCCTCTTCCTTATGGCTACACCTTC.

This clonotype has a handful of counts. Here the CDR3 reads CASSLVVGANGETQYF. CDR3 nucleotide sequence: TGCGCCAGCAGCTTGGTGGTGGGGGCCAATGGAGAGACCCAGTACTTC. The V and J genes are TRBV5-1 and TRBJ2-5, with D possibly matching TRBD1 (6 bases). The germline CDR1 and CDR2 sequences are SGHRS and YFSETQ. This CDR3 is 16 amino acids long. V lost 0 bases to trimming and J lost 4 bases, with 16 bases between them.

The chain has TRBV7-9 and TRBJ2-1, with TRBD1 matching over 10 bases. With V trimmed by 3 bases and J by 5 bases, 7 bases remained unmatched. Looked up from germline, CDR1 is SEHNR and CDR2 is FQNEAQ (reference sequence). CDR3 size: 16 residues. The CDR3 reads CASSLLGTGEDNEQFF. CDR3 DNA: TGTGCCAGCAGCTTGCTCGGGACAGGGGAAGACAATGAGCAGTTCTTC. The variable domain in full, completed from reference TRBV7-9 and TRBJ2-1, reads DTGVSQNPRHKITKRGQNVTFRCDPISEHNRLYWYRQTLGQGPEFLTYFQNEAQLEKSRLLSDRFSAERPKGSFSTLEIQRTEQGDSAMYLCASSLLGTGEDNEQFFGPGTRLTVL.

V gene TRBV10-3 combines with J gene TRBJ2-3, with TRBD2 matching over 10 bases. CDR3 length: 16 amino acids. The germline V gene encodes CDR1 ENHRY and CDR2 SYGVKD. The V and J ends lost 4 bases and 4 bases, in that order; junction bases with no gene match: 8. CDR3 DNA: TGTGCCATCAGTGGTGAGCGGGGGGGCCGCGCAGATACGCAGTATTTT. Encoded protein: CAISGERGGRADTQYF.

In this sample, this clonotype turned up a few times. The rearrangement links TRBV4-2 to TRBJ1-1; D is perhaps TRBD1 (5 bases). CDR1 is LGHNA, CDR2 YNFKEQ, per germline. This CDR3 has 13 residues. Trimming stripped 4 bases from V and 5 bases from J, with 11 bases between. CDR3 in amino acids: CASSPGWMTEAFF. CDR3 nucleotides: TGTGCCAGCAGCCCAGGGTGGATGACTGAAGCTTTCTTT.

This chain connects TRBV28 to TRBJ1-6; D unclear. The CDR3 length is 13 residues. V lost 5 bases and J lost 9, with 11 bases in between. CDR1 is MDHEN and CDR2 is SYDVKM in the germline V gene. The CDR3 sequence: CASSPPGGSPLHF. The CDR3, as DNA: TGTGCCAGCAGTCCACCCGGCGGTTCACCCCTCCACTTT. Based on the CDR3 plus reference TRBV28 and TRBJ1-6, the full variable domain is DVKVTQSSRYLVKRTGEKVFLECVQDMDHENMFWYRQDPGLGLRLIYFSYDVKMKEKGDIPEGYSVSREKKERFSLILESASTNQTSMYLCASSPPGGSPLHFGNGTRLTVT.

The chain links TRBV9 to TRBJ2-1, with 9 bases aligning to TRBD1. Germline loops: CDR1 SGDLS, CDR2 YYNGEE. Losses at the gene ends were 2 bases for V and 7 bases for J; bases not matched to a gene: 7. The CDR3 length is 15 residues. CDR3 residues: CASSVRDRDRNEQFF. DNA of the CDR3: TGTGCCAGCAGCGTCCGGGACAGGGATCGAAATGAGCAGTTCTTC.

The chain uses TRBV6-2 or TRBV6-3 and TRBJ1-2; TRBD1 matches at 8 bases. V lost 0 bases, J lost 5 bases, and 23 bases stayed unmatched. This CDR3 is 21 amino acids long. Per germline, CDR1 MNHEY and CDR2 SVGEGT. The CDR3 sequence: CASSYSKRHSGLQGASYGYTF. As DNA, the CDR3 is TGTGCCAGCAGTTACTCGAAGCGGCACTCCGGACTTCAGGGGGCCAGTTATGGCTACACCTTC.